These T cell receptor beta chains were read from a single sample in a study of Graves' ophthalmopathy and Graves' hyperthyroidism. Using its own MiXCR run on the multiplex PCR reads, TCRdb lists one record per CDR3 protein. The sample lists approximately 640,000 distinct CDR3 sequences, roughly 41% occurring once. The specimen sequenced was peripheral blood. The source is an adult man with Graves' ophthalmopathy. The CDR3 runs from the conserved cysteine through the conserved F or W. D genes are given only for firm matches. Expanded clones get a size class; other rows say once, few or many, or leave the size out.

V gene	J gene	D gene	clone size	CDR3 protein	CDR3 DNA
TRBV6-4	TRBJ2-2	NA	NA	CASSYNSGTGELFF	TGTGCCAGCAGTTACAACTCGGGAACCGGGGAGCTGTTTTTT
TRBV12-3/TRBV12-4	TRBJ1-1	TRBD1	many	CASRRTGQGTEAFF	TGTGCCAGCAGGCGAACTGGACAGGGCACTGAAGCTTTCTTT
TRBV12-3/TRBV12-4	TRBJ1-3	TRBD1	many	CASRGQGAGNTIYF	TGTGCCAGCAGGGGGCAGGGGGCTGGAAACACCATATATTTT
TRBV6-5	TRBJ2-7	TRBD2	NA	CASSYSGTSSHEQYF	TGTGCCAGCAGTTACTCCGGGACTAGCAGCCACGAGCAGTACTTC
TRBV6-6	TRBJ1-5	NA	NA	CASSYDRHVGNQPQHF	TGTGCCAGCAGTTACGACAGACACGTTGGCAATCAGCCCCAGCATTTT
TRBV7-9	TRBJ2-1	TRBD2	many	CASSSGTGLNNEQFF	TGTGCCAGCAGCTCAGGCACGGGACTAAACAATGAGCAGTTCTTC
TRBV12-3/TRBV12-4	TRBJ1-2	TRBD1	few	CASKTGTGGTYGYTF	TGTGCCAGCAAAACCGGGACAGGGGGCACCTATGGCTACACCTTC
TRBV11-2	TRBJ2-7	NA	many	CASSLDTGLREQYF	TGTGCCAGCAGCTTAGATACAGGGTTACGGGAGCAGTACTTC
TRBV12-3/TRBV12-4	TRBJ1-2	NA	few	CASSTLRGYTF	TGTGCCAGCAGTACACTAAGGGGCTACACCTTC
TRBV7-8	TRBJ1-5	NA	many	CASSSRGDSNQPQHF	TGTGCCAGCAGCTCTAGAGGGGACAGCAATCAGCCCCAGCATTTT
TRBV10-3	TRBJ2-3	NA	once	CASRRTGTDTQYF	TGTGCCAGCAGGCGGACCGGCACAGATACGCAGTATTTT
TRBV10-3	TRBJ1-1	NA	many	CAISARAIQVNTEAFF	TGTGCCATCAGTGCCCGGGCCATCCAAGTGAACACTGAAGCTTTCTTT